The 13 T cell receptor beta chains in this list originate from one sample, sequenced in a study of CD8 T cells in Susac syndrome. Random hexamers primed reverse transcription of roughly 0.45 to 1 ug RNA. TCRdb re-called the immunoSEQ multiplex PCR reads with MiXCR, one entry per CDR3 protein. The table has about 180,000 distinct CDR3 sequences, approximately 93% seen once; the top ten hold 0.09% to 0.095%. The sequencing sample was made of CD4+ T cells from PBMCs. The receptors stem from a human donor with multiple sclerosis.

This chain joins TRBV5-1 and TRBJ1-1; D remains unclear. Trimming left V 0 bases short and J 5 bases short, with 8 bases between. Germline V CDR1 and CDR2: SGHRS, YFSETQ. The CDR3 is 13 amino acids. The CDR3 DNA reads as TGCGCCAGCAGCTTGGTTCGCGGGACTGAAGCTTTCTTT. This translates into CASSLVRGTEAFF.

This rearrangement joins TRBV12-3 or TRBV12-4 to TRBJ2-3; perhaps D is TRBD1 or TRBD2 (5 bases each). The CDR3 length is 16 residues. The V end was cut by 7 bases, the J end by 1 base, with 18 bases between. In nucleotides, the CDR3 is TGTGCCAGCACCTGGAACCGGGACGGCGGCACAGATACGCAGTATTTT. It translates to CASTWNRDGGTDTQYF.

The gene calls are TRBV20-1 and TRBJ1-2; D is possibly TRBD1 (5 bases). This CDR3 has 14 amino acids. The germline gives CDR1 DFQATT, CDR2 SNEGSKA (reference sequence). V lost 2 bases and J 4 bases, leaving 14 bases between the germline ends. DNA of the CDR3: TGCAGTGCTAGAAATCCCCAGGGCCCCTATGGCTACACCTTC. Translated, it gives CSARNPQGPYGYTF.

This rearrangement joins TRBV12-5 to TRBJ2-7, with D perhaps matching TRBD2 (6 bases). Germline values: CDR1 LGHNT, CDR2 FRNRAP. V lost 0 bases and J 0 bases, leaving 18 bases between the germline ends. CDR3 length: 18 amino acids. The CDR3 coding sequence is TGTGCTAGTGGTTTGGTACGGGCGGGGACCAGCTTCTCCTACGAGCAGTACTTC. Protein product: CASGLVRAGTSFSYEQYF.

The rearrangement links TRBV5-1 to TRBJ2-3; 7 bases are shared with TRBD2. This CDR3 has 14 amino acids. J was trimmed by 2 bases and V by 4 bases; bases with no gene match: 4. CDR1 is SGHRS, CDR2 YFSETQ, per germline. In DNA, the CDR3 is TGCGCCAGCAGCCCAGGGACTAACACAGATACGCAGTATTTT. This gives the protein CASSPGTNTDTQYF.

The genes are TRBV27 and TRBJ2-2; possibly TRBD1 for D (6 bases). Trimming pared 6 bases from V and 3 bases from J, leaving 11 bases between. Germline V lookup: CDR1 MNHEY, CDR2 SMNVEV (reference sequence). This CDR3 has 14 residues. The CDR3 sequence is CASSQGWDTGELFF. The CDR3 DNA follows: TGTGCCAGCAGCCAGGGGTGGGACACCGGGGAGCTGTTTTTT.

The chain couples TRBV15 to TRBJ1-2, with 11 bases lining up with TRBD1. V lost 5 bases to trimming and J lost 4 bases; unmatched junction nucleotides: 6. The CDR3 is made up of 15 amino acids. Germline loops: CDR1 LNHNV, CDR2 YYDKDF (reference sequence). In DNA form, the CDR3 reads TGTGCCACCAGCTCCCGGGACAGGGGGAGCTATGGCTACACCTTC. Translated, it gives CATSSRDRGSYGYTF.

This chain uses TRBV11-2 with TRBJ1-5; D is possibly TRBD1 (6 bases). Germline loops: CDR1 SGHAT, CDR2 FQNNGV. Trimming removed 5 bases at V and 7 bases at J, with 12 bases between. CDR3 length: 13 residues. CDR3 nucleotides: TGTGCCAGCAGCCGACAGGTAGGCCAGCCCCAGCATTTT. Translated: CASSRQVGQPQHF. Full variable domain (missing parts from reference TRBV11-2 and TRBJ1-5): EAGVAQSPRYKIIEKRQSVAFWCNPISGHATLYWYQQILGQGPKLLIQFQNNGVVDDSQLPKDRFSAERLKGVDSTLKIQPAKLEDSAVYLCASSRQVGQPQHFGDGTRLSIL.

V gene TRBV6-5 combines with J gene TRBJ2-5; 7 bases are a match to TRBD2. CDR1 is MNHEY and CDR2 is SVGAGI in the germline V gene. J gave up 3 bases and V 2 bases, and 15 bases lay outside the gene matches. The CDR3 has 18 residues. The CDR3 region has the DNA TGTGCCAGCAGTTACACTGGGGGAGGGCCGTCCCCGAAAGAGACCCAGTACTTC. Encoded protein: CASSYTGGGPSPKETQYF.

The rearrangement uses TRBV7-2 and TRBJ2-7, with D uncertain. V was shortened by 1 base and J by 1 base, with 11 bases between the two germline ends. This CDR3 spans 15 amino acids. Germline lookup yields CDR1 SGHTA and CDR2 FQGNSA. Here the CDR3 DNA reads TGTGCCAGCAGCTTAGGAGGCAGCCTATCCTACGAGCAGTACTTC. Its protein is CASSLGGSLSYEQYF.

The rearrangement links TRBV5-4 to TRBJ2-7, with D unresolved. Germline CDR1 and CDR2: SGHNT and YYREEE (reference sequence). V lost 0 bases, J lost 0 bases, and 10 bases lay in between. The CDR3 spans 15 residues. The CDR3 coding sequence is TGTGCCAGCAGCTTGGGACCGAAGAGCTCCTACGAGCAGTACTTC. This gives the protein CASSLGPKSSYEQYF.

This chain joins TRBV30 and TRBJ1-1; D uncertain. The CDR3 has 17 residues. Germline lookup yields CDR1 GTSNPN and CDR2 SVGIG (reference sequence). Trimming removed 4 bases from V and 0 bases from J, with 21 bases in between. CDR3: CAWTRRASPLMNTEAFF. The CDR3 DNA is TGTGCCTGGACCCGGCGGGCTTCCCCATTAATGAACACTGAAGCTTTCTTT. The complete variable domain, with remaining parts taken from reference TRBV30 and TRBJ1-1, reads SQTIHQWPATLVQPVGSPLSLECTVEGTSNPNLYWYRQAAGRGLQLLFYSVGIGQISSEVPQNLSASRPQDRQFILSSKKLLLSDSGFYLCAWTRRASPLMNTEAFFGQGTRLTVV.

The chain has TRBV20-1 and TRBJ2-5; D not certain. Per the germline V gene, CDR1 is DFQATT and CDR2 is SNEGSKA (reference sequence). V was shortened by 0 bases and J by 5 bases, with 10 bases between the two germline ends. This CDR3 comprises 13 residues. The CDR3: CSARDRARETQYF. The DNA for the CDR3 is TGCAGTGCTAGAGATCGCGCGAGGGAGACCCAGTACTTC.